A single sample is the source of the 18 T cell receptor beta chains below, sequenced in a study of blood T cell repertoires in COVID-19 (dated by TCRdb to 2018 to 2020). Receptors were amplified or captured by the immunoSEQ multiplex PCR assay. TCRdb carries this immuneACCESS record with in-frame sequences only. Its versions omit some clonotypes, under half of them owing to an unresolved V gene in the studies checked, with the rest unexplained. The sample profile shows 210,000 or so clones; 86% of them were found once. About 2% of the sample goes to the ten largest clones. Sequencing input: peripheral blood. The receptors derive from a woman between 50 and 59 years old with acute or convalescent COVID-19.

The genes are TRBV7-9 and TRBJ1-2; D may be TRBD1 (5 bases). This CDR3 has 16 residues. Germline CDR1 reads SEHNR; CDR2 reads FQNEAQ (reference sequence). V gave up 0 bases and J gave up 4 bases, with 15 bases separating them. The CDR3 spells CASSLARGRFRYGYTF. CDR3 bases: TGTGCCAGCAGCTTAGCGCGGGGCCGCTTCCGCTATGGCTACACCTTC.

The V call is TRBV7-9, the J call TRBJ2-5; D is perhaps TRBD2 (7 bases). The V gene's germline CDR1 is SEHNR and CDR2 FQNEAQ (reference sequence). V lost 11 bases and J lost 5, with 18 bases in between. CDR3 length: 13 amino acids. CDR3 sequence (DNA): TGTGCCGGGGGGCCAGCGGGGTTGGAGACCCAGTACTTC. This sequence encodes CAGGPAGLETQYF. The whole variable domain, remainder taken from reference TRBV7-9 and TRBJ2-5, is DTGVSQNPRHKITKRGQNVTFRCDPISEHNRLYWYRQTLGQGPEFLTYFQNEAQLEKSRLLSDRFSAERPKGSFSTLEIQRTEQGDSAMYLCAGGPAGLETQYFGPGTRLLVL.

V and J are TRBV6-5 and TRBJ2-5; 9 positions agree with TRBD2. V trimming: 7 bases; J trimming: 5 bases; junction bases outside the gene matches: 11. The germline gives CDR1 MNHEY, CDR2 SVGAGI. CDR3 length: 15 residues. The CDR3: CASILTSGLRETQYF. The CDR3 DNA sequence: TGTGCCAGCATTTTGACTAGCGGCCTACGTGAGACCCAGTACTTC.

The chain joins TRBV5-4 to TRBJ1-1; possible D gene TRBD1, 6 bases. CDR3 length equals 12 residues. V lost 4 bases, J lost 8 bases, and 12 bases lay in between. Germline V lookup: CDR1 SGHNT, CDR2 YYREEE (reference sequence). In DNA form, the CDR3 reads TGTGCCAGCAGCCAAGGGGGATACGAAGCTTTCTTT. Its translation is CASSQGGYEAFF.

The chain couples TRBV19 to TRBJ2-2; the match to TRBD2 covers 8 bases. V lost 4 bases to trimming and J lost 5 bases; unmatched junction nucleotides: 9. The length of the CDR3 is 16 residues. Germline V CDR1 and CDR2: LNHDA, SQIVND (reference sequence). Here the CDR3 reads CASSNRAGVGTGELFF. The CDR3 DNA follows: TGTGCCAGTAGTAATCGAGCGGGAGTCGGGACCGGGGAGCTGTTTTTT.

The CDR3 region is CASSVTGAPTDTQYF. Written as DNA, the CDR3 is TGTGCCAGCAGCGTTACAGGGGCCCCCACAGATACGCAGTATTTT. This sequence joins TRBV7-3 and TRBJ2-3; TRBD1 aligns across 7 bases. CDR3 length: 15 residues. Germline CDR1 is SGHTA and CDR2 is FQGTGA. The V and J ends lost 5 bases and 2 bases, in that order; junction bases with no gene match: 7. Combining the CDR3 with reference TRBV7-3 and TRBJ2-3 gives the whole variable domain GAGVSQTPSNKVTEKGKYVELRCDPISGHTALYWYRQSLGQGPEFLIYFQGTGAADDSGLPNDRFFAVRPEGSVSTLKIQRTERGDSAVYLCASSVTGAPTDTQYFGPGTRLTVL.

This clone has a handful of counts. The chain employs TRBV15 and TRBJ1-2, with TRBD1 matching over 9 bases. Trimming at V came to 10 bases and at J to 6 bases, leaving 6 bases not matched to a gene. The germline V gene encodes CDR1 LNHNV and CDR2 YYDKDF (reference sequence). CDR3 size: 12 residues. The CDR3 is CAIPTGGHGYTF. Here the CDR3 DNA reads TGTGCCATCCCTACAGGGGGCCATGGCTACACCTTC.

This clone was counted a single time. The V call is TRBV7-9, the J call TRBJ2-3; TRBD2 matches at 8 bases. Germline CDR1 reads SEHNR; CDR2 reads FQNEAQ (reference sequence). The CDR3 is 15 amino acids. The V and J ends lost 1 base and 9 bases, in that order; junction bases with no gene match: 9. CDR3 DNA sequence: TGTGCCAGCAGCTTAGGGACTAGCAAGGAAGAAACGCAGTATTTT. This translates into CASSLGTSKEETQYF.

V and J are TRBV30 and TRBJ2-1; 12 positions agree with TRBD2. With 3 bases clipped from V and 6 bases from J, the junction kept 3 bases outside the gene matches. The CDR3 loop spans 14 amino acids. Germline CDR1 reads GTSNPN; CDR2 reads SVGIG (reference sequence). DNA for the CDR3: TGTGCCTGGAGCGGGACTAGCGGGCTCAATGAGCAGTTCTTC. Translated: CAWSGTSGLNEQFF.

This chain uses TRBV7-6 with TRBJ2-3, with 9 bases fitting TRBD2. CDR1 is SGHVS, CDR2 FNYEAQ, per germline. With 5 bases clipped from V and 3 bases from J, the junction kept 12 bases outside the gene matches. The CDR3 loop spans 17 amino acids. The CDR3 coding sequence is TGTGCCAGCAGCATCGCAGCGGGGGGAGGTTGGACAGATACGCAGTATTTT. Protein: CASSIAAGGGWTDTQYF.

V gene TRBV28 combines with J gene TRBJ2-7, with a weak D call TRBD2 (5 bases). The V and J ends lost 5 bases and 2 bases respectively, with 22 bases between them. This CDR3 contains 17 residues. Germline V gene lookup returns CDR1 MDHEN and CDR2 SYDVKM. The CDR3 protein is CASSTPPGADTPYEQYF. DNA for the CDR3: TGTGCCAGCAGTACCCCCCCTGGAGCGGATACTCCCTACGAGCAGTACTTC.

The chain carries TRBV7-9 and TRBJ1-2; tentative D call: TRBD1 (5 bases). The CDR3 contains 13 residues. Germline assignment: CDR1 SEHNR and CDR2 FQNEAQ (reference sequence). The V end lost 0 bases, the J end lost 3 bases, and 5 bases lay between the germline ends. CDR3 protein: CASSLARDYGYTF. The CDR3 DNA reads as TGTGCCAGCAGCTTAGCCAGGGACTATGGCTACACCTTC.

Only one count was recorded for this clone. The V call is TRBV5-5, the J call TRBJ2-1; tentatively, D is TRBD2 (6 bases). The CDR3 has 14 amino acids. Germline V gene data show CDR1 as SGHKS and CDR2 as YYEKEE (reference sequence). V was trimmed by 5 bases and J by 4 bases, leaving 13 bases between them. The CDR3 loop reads CASSPGDLYNEQFF. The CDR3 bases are TGTGCCAGCAGTCCGGGGGACTTATACAATGAGCAGTTCTTC.

CDR3 region: CATQQGQGGRNQPQHF. The DNA for the CDR3 is TGTGCCACGCAACAGGGACAGGGGGGCAGGAATCAGCCCCAGCATTTT. The V and J genes are TRBV19 and TRBJ1-5; TRBD1 matches 11 bases. The ends lost 10 bases at V and 4 bases at J; junction bases unmatched: 12. This CDR3 is built from 16 residues. Germline CDR1 and CDR2: LNHDA and SQIVND (reference sequence).

CDR3 nucleotide sequence: TGTGCCAGCACCGAGGGACAGCACTCTGGAAACACCATATATTTT. Translation: CASTEGQHSGNTIYF. The chain carries TRBV6-5 and TRBJ1-3; 7 bases line up with TRBD1. The CDR3 extends over 15 amino acids. CDR1 and CDR2 (germline): MNHEY, SVGAGI. V gave up 7 bases and J gave up 0 bases; unmatched junction bases: 6.

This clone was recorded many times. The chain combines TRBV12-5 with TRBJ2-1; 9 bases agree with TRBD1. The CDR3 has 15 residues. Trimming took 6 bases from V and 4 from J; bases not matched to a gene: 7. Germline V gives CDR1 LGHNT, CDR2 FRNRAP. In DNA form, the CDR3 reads TGTGCTAGTGGCCTTGGACAGGGGACGTACAATGAGCAGTTCTTC. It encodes CASGLGQGTYNEQFF.

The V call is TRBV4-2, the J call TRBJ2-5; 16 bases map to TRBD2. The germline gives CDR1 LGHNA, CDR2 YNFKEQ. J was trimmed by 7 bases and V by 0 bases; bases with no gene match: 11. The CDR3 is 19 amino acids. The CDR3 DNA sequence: TGTGCCAGCAGCCAAGAACCGGGACTAGCGGGGGGGCCCCGTGGGACCCAGTACTTC. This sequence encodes CASSQEPGLAGGPRGTQYF.

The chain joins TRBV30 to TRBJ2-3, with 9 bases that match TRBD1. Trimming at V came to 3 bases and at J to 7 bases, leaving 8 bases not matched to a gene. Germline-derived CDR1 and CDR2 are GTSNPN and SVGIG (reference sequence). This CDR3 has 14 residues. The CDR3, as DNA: TGTGCCTGGAGGGTGGACAGGGGAATAAATACGCAGTATTTT. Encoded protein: CAWRVDRGINTQYF.